This T cell receptor beta chain was identified in a study of T cells in Graves' hyperthyroidism and ophthalmopathy. The germline CDR1 and CDR2 sequences are SGHRS and YFSETQ. There are 14 residues in the CDR3. The J segment lost 7 bases and the V segment lost 5 bases, leaving 7 bases of the junction unmatched. What was amplified from RNA transcripts were TCR beta CDR3 regions. RT-PCR in the first round (using the HTBI primer set) targeted the TCR CDR3. TCRdb re-called the multiplex PCR reads with MiXCR, one entry per CDR3 protein. The sample has about 500,000 distinct CDR3 sequences; approximately 16% are singletons.

The receptor was isolated from a woman younger than 45 with Graves' ophthalmopathy. The chain has TRBV5-1 and TRBJ2-2, with 8 bases lining up with TRBD2. Sequences were obtained from blood. The chain's CDR3 is CASRREALGGELFF. The CDR3 DNA reads TGCGCCAGCAGGCGGGAGGCCCTCGGCGGGGAGCTGTTTTTT.